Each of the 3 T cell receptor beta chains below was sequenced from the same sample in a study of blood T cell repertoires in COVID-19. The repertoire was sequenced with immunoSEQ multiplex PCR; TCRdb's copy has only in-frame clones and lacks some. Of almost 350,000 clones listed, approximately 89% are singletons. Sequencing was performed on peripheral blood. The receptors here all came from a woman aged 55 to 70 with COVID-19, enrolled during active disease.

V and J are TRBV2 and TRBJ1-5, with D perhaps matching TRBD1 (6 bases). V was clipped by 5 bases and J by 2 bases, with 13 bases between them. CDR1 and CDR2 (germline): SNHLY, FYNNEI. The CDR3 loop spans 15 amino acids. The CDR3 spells CASSSSRGGNQPQHF. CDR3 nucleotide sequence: TGTGCCAGCAGTAGCTCCAGGGGTGGCAATCAGCCCCAGCATTTT.

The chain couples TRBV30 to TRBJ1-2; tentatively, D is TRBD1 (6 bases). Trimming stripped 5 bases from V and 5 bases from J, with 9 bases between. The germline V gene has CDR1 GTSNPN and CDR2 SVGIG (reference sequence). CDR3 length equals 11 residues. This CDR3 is CAWGQGYGYTF. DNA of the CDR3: TGTGCCTGGGGCCAGGGGTATGGCTACACCTTC.

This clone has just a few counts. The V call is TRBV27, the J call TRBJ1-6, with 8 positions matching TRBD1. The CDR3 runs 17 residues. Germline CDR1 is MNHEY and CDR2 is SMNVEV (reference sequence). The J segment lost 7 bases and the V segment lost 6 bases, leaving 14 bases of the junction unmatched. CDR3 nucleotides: TGTGCCAGCAGCCCTCGTACGACAGGGGACTTCAATTCACCCCTCCACTTT. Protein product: CASSPRTTGDFNSPLHF.